This T cell receptor (beta chain) was identified in a study of Ad26.COV2.S vaccination and SARS-CoV-2 variants. Germline V gene sequence: CDR1 SNHLY, CDR2 FYNNEI. Between the trimmed V and J ends, which lost 7 bases and 7 bases, there was a span of 14 bases. CDR3 size: 13 residues. Whole-study results and caveats: It was vaccine recipients, not placebo recipients, who had the higher spike-specific TCR breadth.

The method was immunoSEQ multiplex PCR; TCRdb's version includes in-frame clones alone and lacks a portion of them. The repertoire holds roughly 700,000 clones, roughly 90% seen once, with about 1.5% in the top ten. Concerning this clone: Its antigen is undetermined.

Treatment indicated: roughly 18 received Ad26.COV2.S at low or high dose, single or two shots; about 5 received placebo; per-sample allocation not given. Day 63 following the first vaccine or placebo injection was when the samples were taken. The donor's status was that of an adult aged 18-55 years in Boston. This chain uses TRBV2 with TRBJ1-5; D remains unclear. The sequence was collected from a person between 18 and 65 years old who received the Ad26.COV2.S COVID-19 vaccine or a placebo. The specimen was peripheral blood, collected in a trial of Ad26.COV2.S vaccine versus placebo. DNA of the CDR3: TGTGCCAGCAATTTAGGTTTGTCGCAGCCCCAGCATTTT. This gives the protein CASNLGLSQPQHF.